Following are 25 T cell receptor beta chains from one sample sequenced in a study of T cells after yellow fever vaccination. MiXCR was run by TCRdb on the 5' RACE reads, yielding one entry per CDR3 protein. The data show around 530,000 distinct CDR3 sequences, roughly a sixth seen once. Sequenced here: PBMCs, sampled about 5 days after the first yellow fever vaccination. The receptors derive from a man aged 18 to 29 who received the YFV17D yellow fever vaccine.

In this sample, this clonotype turned up a few times. The V gene is TRBV10-2, the J gene TRBJ2-2; D is possibly TRBD1 (5 bases). The CDR3 is 13 residues long. Per germline, CDR1 WSHSY and CDR2 SAAADI. Trimming pared 3 bases from V and 6 bases from J, leaving 8 bases between. The CDR3 loop is CASSEGVSGELFF. For the CDR3, the DNA is TGCGCCAGCAGTGAAGGGGTTTCCGGGGAGCTGTTTTTT.

The V gene is TRBV12-3 or TRBV12-4, the J gene TRBJ2-2; D gene uncertain. This CDR3 spans 13 amino acids. The V end lost 3 bases, the J end lost 5 bases, and 7 bases lay between the germline ends. CDR3 in DNA: TGTGCCAGCAGTTTGGGATGGACCGGGGAGCTGTTTTTT. This sequence encodes CASSLGWTGELFF.

In its sample, this clonotype was seen a few times. The CDR3 loop reads CASSLTTVAGAFF. The CDR3 DNA is TGTGCCAGCAGCTTAACTACAGTGGCCGGAGCTTTCTTT. The chain recombines TRBV11-2 with TRBJ1-1, with D unresolved. This CDR3 region has 13 residues. Trimming removed 2 bases at V and 10 bases at J, with 14 bases between. The germline gives CDR1 SGHAT, CDR2 FQNNGV.

This clonotype was found a few times. This chain links TRBV7-2 with TRBJ2-5; tentatively, D is TRBD2 (5 bases). The CDR3 is 15 residues long. Germline V gene lookup returns CDR1 SGHTA and CDR2 FQGNSA. Trimming pared 1 base from V and 5 bases from J, leaving 14 bases between. The CDR3: CASSLVVASRETQYF. The CDR3 nucleotides read TGTGCCAGCAGCTTAGTCGTGGCTAGCAGGGAGACCCAGTACTTC.

This clonotype was observed a handful of times. The gene calls are TRBV19 and TRBJ1-5, with 8 positions matching TRBD1. CDR1 is LNHDA and CDR2 is SQIVND in the germline V gene (reference sequence). Losses at the gene ends were 1 base for V and 5 bases for J; bases not matched to a gene: 4. This CDR3 region has 15 residues. In DNA, the CDR3 is TGTGCCAGTAGTATAGGGCAGGGGGCATATCAGCCCCAGCATTTT. Protein: CASSIGQGAYQPQHF.

For the CDR3, the DNA is TGTGCCAGCAGCCAAGTCGTAGGGGGCGATAATTCACCCCTCCACTTT. Translating it yields CASSQVVGGDNSPLHF. The V call is TRBV3-1, the J call TRBJ1-6, with 7 bases aligning to TRBD1. This CDR3 spans 16 amino acids. V gave up 1 base and J gave up 5 bases; unmatched junction bases: 5. Germline-derived CDR1 and CDR2 are LGHDT and YNNKEL (reference sequence). Supplemented by reference TRBV3-1 and TRBJ1-6, the full variable domain reads DTAVSQTPKYLVTQMGNDKSIKCEQNLGHDTMYWYKQDSKKFLKIMFSYNNKELIINETVPNRFSPKSPDKAHLNLHINSLELGDSAVYFCASSQVVGGDNSPLHFGNGTRLTVT.

This clonotype was counted only a few times. CDR3 nucleotide sequence: TGTGCCAGCAGCTTAAACGAGGGTCAGGACGAGCAGTACTTC. This sequence encodes CASSLNEGQDEQYF. The J gene is TRBJ2-7, the V gene TRBV11-2; D may be TRBD2 (5 bases). The V gene's germline CDR1 is SGHAT and CDR2 FQNNGV. Trimming shortened V by 2 bases and J by 5 bases, and 13 bases separated the two germline ends. This CDR3 has 14 amino acids. Based on the CDR3 plus reference TRBV11-2 and TRBJ2-7, the full variable domain is EAGVAQSPRYKIIEKRQSVAFWCNPISGHATLYWYQQILGQGPKLLIQFQNNGVVDDSQLPKDRFSAERLKGVDSTLKIQPAKLEDSAVYLCASSLNEGQDEQYFGPGTRLTVT.

This clonotype was observed a few times. This chain links TRBV9 with TRBJ2-1; D perhaps matches TRBD2 (6 bases). The germline CDR1 and CDR2 sequences are SGDLS and YYNGEE. The V end lost 0 bases, the J end lost 11 bases, and 12 bases lay between the germline ends. The CDR3 covers 13 residues. CDR3 protein: CASSVDGEVKQFF. The DNA of the CDR3 is TGTGCCAGCAGCGTAGATGGGGAGGTCAAGCAGTTCTTC.

This clonotype appeared a few times. The genes are TRBV29-1 and TRBJ2-5; 14 nucleotides align to TRBD2. The CDR3 is 16 amino acids. V lost 5 bases, J lost 0 bases, and 5 bases stayed unmatched. Germline V gives CDR1 SQVTM, CDR2 ANQGSEA. CDR3 DNA sequence: TGCAGCGTTCAGGGACTAGCGGGGGAGTACCAAGAGACCCAGTACTTC. This codes for CSVQGLAGEYQETQYF.

This clonotype has at least ten counts. The chain joins TRBV15 to TRBJ1-5; D not resolved. In germline, CDR1 is LNHNV, CDR2 YYDKDF (reference sequence). This CDR3 region has 15 residues. V dropped 1 base and J dropped 5 bases, with 12 bases sitting between them. As DNA, the CDR3 is TGTGCCACCAGCAGAGTATCCTCTGAGGATCAGCCCCAGCATTTT. It is translated as CATSRVSSEDQPQHF.

V gene TRBV6-5 combines with J gene TRBJ2-7; D not certain. The CDR3 consists of 13 residues. Germline V gene lookup returns CDR1 MNHEY and CDR2 SVGAGI. The CDR3 DNA reads as TGTGCCAGCAGTTACTCGAAAGGGTTGGGGTTACACGTC. It specifies CASSYSKGLGLHV.

V and J are TRBV6-2 or TRBV6-3 and TRBJ1-1; no clear D. Germline CDR1 is MNHEY and CDR2 is SVGEGT. V lost 6 bases and J lost 3, with 20 bases in between. The CDR3 loop spans 16 amino acids. The CDR3 protein is CASRSDREGLDTEAFF. CDR3 DNA: TGTGCCAGCAGAAGTGATAGGGAGGGTCTCGACACTGAAGCTTTCTTT.

This chain links TRBV12-3 or TRBV12-4 with TRBJ2-2; no firm D call. The ends were cut back, 2 bases at V and 3 bases at J, with 10 bases in the middle. This CDR3 is built from 15 residues. The CDR3 DNA sequence: TGTGCCAGCAGTTTACAACGCCGGTACACCGGGGAGCTGTTTTTT. Protein: CASSLQRRYTGELFF.

At least ten counts were recorded for this clonotype. The rearrangement uses TRBV18 and TRBJ2-1; D gene unclear. The CDR3 spans 14 residues. Trimming removed 5 bases from V and 9 bases from J, with 17 bases in between. Looked up from germline, CDR1 is KGHSH and CDR2 is LQKENI. CDR3: CASSSSNPPGEQFF. The CDR3 DNA sequence: TGTGCCAGCTCATCCAGCAATCCCCCGGGTGAGCAGTTCTTC.

The gene calls are TRBV27 and TRBJ1-3, with D maybe TRBD1 (5 bases). The V gene lost 0 bases and the J gene lost 0 bases, with 12 bases spanning the gap. The CDR3 covers 17 residues. Looked up from germline, CDR1 is MNHEY and CDR2 is SMNVEV (reference sequence). DNA of the CDR3: TGTGCCAGCAGTTTATCCTCGGGGCCTCTCTCTGGAAACACCATATATTTT. Encoded protein: CASSLSSGPLSGNTIYF.

The chain joins TRBV7-9 to TRBJ1-1, with 8 positions matching TRBD1. V was pared by 5 bases and J by 8 bases, with 4 bases of the junction left unmatched. The length of the CDR3 is 12 residues. CDR1 is SEHNR, CDR2 FQNEAQ, per germline (reference sequence). CDR3 residues: CASSKGTGEAFF. CDR3 coding DNA: TGTGCCAGCAGCAAGGGGACAGGAGAAGCTTTCTTT.

This chain uses TRBV6-2 or TRBV6-3 with TRBJ2-1, with D possibly called TRBD1 or TRBD2 (5 bases each). In germline, CDR1 is MNHEY, CDR2 SVGEGT. Trimming pared 6 bases from V and 9 bases from J, leaving 27 bases between. The CDR3 length is 17 residues. The CDR3 sequence: CASSYGDQVSPWFEQFF. In DNA form, the CDR3 reads TGTGCCAGCAGCTATGGGGACCAGGTCTCCCCTTGGTTTGAGCAGTTCTTC.

This clonotype was recorded at least ten times. This chain joins TRBV28 and TRBJ1-1, with a possible D match to TRBD1 (5 bases). The CDR3 spans 14 residues. Germline lookup yields CDR1 MDHEN and CDR2 SYDVKM. V was trimmed by 1 base and J by 10 bases, leaving 16 bases between them. The CDR3 sequence: CASSLLGTGELAFF. In DNA form, the CDR3 reads TGTGCCAGCAGTTTATTGGGGACGGGGGAATTAGCTTTCTTT.

This clonotype was detected only a few times. The chain combines TRBV4-1 with TRBJ1-2; TRBD1 might be the D (6 bases). This CDR3 region has 15 residues. V was pared by 4 bases and J by 0 bases, with 12 bases between. Germline V gene lookup returns CDR1 MGHRA and CDR2 YSYEKL. CDR3 coding DNA: TGCGCCAGCAGCCCTCGGACAGAAGCTAACTATGGCTACACCTTC. It is translated as CASSPRTEANYGYTF.

V usage is TRBV6-5 and J usage is TRBJ2-5, with a tentative D call TRBD2 (6 bases). V lost 2 bases, J lost 5 bases, and 12 bases lay in between. Looked up from germline, CDR1 is MNHEY and CDR2 is SVGAGI. The CDR3 has 14 residues. The DNA for the CDR3 is TGTGCCAGCAGTTACGGGGGACTTCCGGAGACCCAGTACTTC. Translated, it gives CASSYGGLPETQYF.

This clonotype was seen a few times. The chain carries TRBV4-1 and TRBJ1-4; D not certain. The CDR3 runs 13 residues. Per the germline V gene, CDR1 is MGHRA and CDR2 is YSYEKL. Trimming removed 0 bases at V and 13 bases at J, with 12 bases between. Written as DNA, the CDR3 is TGCGCCAGCAGCCAAGAGGATCCGGGTCTACTGTTTTTT. As protein: CASSQEDPGLLFF.

This clonotype was counted a few times. V gene TRBV5-1 combines with J gene TRBJ2-5; tentative D call: TRBD2 (6 bases). Germline CDR1 is SGHRS and CDR2 is YFSETQ. V was trimmed by 0 bases and J by 2 bases, leaving 17 bases between them. The CDR3 contains 17 residues. CDR3 bases: TGCGCCAGCAGCTTGGCCATCGGCGGGGCTTCACAAGAGACCCAGTACTTC. Its protein is CASSLAIGGASQETQYF.

This chain joins TRBV20-1 and TRBJ1-2; D is uncertain. Germline CDR1 DFQATT, CDR2 SNEGSKA (reference sequence). With 6 bases removed from V and 2 bases from J, the gap between germline ends came to 4 bases. This CDR3 region has 10 residues. CDR3 protein: CSATNYGYTF. The CDR3 nucleotides are TGCAGTGCCACGAACTATGGCTACACCTTC.

The gene calls are TRBV19 and TRBJ1-2; perhaps TRBD1 as D (5 bases). V was trimmed by 3 bases and J by 0 bases, leaving 14 bases between them. This CDR3 region has 16 residues. Germline CDR1 LNHDA, CDR2 SQIVND (reference sequence). The CDR3 sequence: CASSMGSGRTNYGYTF. CDR3 in DNA: TGTGCCAGTAGTATGGGTTCGGGGCGGACTAACTATGGCTACACCTTC.

This clonotype turned up a few times. The CDR3 is CASNGRIPYGYTF. CDR3 nucleotide sequence: TGTGCCAGCAATGGGCGGATACCCTATGGCTACACCTTC. The chain uses TRBV7-2 and TRBJ1-2; D is unresolved. Per the germline V gene, CDR1 is SGHTA and CDR2 is FQGNSA. The CDR3 runs to 13 residues. Trimming cost V 7 bases and J 4 bases, with 13 bases left between them.